This T cell receptor beta chain was documented in a study of T cell repertoires in ileal Crohn's disease. The data were produced by immunoSEQ multiplex PCR, yet TCRdb's version contains in-frame clones alone and is incomplete. The sample comprises about 9,600 clones, about 80% of which are singletons, and less than 30% rests with the top ten. The CDR3 runs to 18 residues. V shed 5 bases and J 0 bases; nucleotides not matched to a gene: 13. Looked up from germline, CDR1 is LGHNA and CDR2 is YSLEER. This clone was observed a single time. What was sequenced was ileal tissue. This TCR was recovered from an adult with Crohn's disease. The chain is built from TRBV4-3 and TRBJ2-1; 7 nucleotides match TRBD1. The CDR3 region has the DNA TGCGCCAGCAGCTATTATAGAGGGGGCGCCAGCTCCTACAATGAGCAGTTCTTC. Its protein is CASSYYRGGASSYNEQFF.